The clone carrying this T cell receptor beta chain was observed a single time. This sample stems from a study of blood T cell repertoires in COVID-19. Study as a whole: Specimens from acute and convalescent COVID-19 originated in the United States, Italy and Spain. T cells, B-cell-depleted T cells, or PBMCs provided the cDNA or gDNA that served as material.

In the original analysis: Reference gene primer amplification gave nucleated cell count estimates. Here immunoSEQ multiplex PCR was the method, and the copy in TCRdb shows in-frame clones only, minus some. That table gives V, J and clone size, and the DNA gave D and trimming. The table has 140,000 to 150,000 clones, 75% to 90% seen once. The receptor's source is a human donor in a cohort sampled during active COVID-19. Sequenced material: peripheral blood.

In DNA, the CDR3 is TGTGCCAGCAGCTTACTAGCGGGAGGAGGGGGTAAGACCCAGTACTTC. Protein product: CASSLLAGGGGKTQYF. The gene calls are TRBV5-6 and TRBJ2-5, with TRBD2 matching over 12 bases. Germline values: CDR1 SGHDT, CDR2 YYEEEE. Germline trimming cut 2 bases from V and 6 bases from J; bases unmatched to any gene: 8. This CDR3 spans 16 amino acids.